The clone carrying this TCR beta chain was picked up one time. The target antigen is unknown. The entry originates in a study of post-analysis software for immune sequencing data. Study-wide background: Relapsing-remitting, secondary progressive and progressive-relapsing forms of multiple sclerosis all featured among disease courses. The study, taken as a whole, reports: When patients were compared with controls, about 5 TRBV segments were more frequent, TRBV5-6, TRBV5-1 and TRBV20-1 among them. Under F measure analysis, samples from one preparation batch co-clustered strongly. Among multiple sclerosis patients, normalized Chao1 diversity was significantly below that of controls.

Libraries were made from TCR beta cDNA, and they carried unique molecular identifiers. TCRdb passed the PCR reads through MiXCR, listing each CDR3 protein once. Seen here are hundreds of thousands of distinct CDR3 sequences, about 57% observed once, and the top ten hold approximately 4.5%. This CDR3 has 14 amino acids. After removal of 5 bases from V and 11 bases from J, the junction contained 14 bases not matched to a gene. Germline assignment: CDR1 MNHEY and CDR2 SMNVEV (reference sequence). This TCR was recovered from a girl aged 5-17 years with multiple sclerosis. The chain has TRBV27 and TRBJ1-1; 7 bases align to TRBD1. The sequenced sample was blood. Here the CDR3 reads CASSIQPTGLPAFF. The CDR3 nucleotides are TGTGCCAGCAGTATCCAGCCGACAGGGCTCCCGGCTTTCTTT.